Shown below are 13 T cell receptor beta chains from a single sample sequenced in a study of T cells in Graves' hyperthyroidism and ophthalmopathy. Using RNA transcripts as the source, TCR beta CDR3 regions were amplified. During a first-round RT-PCR of the TCR CDR3, the HTBI primer set was used. MiXCR, applied by TCRdb to the multiplex PCR reads, yields one record per CDR3 protein. The table records 360,000 or so distinct CDR3 sequences, 15% of them present only once. What was sequenced was blood. The receptor source for this set is a woman aged 55-69 years with Graves' ophthalmopathy.

At least ten counts were recorded for this clonotype. V and J are TRBV20-1 and TRBJ2-3; D is unclear. V lost 3 bases and J 5 bases, leaving 9 bases between the germline ends. Germline values: CDR1 DFQATT, CDR2 SNEGSKA (reference sequence). The CDR3 has 12 residues. The chain's CDR3 is CSASQRGDTQYF. CDR3 DNA: TGCAGTGCTAGCCAGCGAGGAGATACGCAGTATTTT.

In this sample, this clonotype turned up many times. J is TRBJ2-3 and V is TRBV5-1; D is perhaps TRBD1 (6 bases). The CDR3 spans 16 residues. Germline loops: CDR1 SGHRS, CDR2 YFSETQ. V lost 4 bases to trimming and J lost 0 bases, with 15 bases between them. This CDR3 reads CASSLGTSPSTDTQYF. The CDR3 DNA sequence: TGCGCCAGCAGCCTAGGGACATCCCCTAGCACAGATACGCAGTATTTT.

This clonotype was picked up many times. The chain joins TRBV12-3 or TRBV12-4 to TRBJ2-5, with 7 bases that match TRBD2. Germline trimming cut 1 base from V and 5 bases from J; bases unmatched to any gene: 1. There are 13 residues in the CDR3. CDR3 loop: CASSLGEGETQYF. As DNA, the CDR3 is TGTGCCAGCAGTTTAGGGGAGGGCGAGACCCAGTACTTC.

The CDR3 region is CASSQVSYGYTF. The CDR3 region has the DNA TGCGCCAGCAGCCAAGTGAGCTATGGCTACACCTTC. The chain carries TRBV4-1 and TRBJ1-2; no reliable D call. Trimming left V 1 base short and J 4 bases short, with 4 bases between. This CDR3 is built from 12 residues. Germline CDR1 is MGHRA and CDR2 is YSYEKL.

The gene calls are TRBV7-2 and TRBJ1-5; tentatively, D is TRBD1 (5 bases). The V gene lost 2 bases and the J gene lost 2 bases, with 7 bases spanning the gap. Per the germline V gene, CDR1 is SGHTA and CDR2 is FQGNSA. CDR3 length: 14 residues. The CDR3 is CASSLRDGNQPQHF. The CDR3 DNA sequence: TGTGCCAGCAGCTTACGGGACGGCAATCAGCCCCAGCATTTT.

This clonotype showed up just a few times. J is TRBJ2-7 and V is TRBV5-1; 8 nucleotides agree with TRBD2. The V and J ends lost 4 bases and 6 bases, in that order; junction bases with no gene match: 15. This CDR3 comprises 16 residues. Per germline, CDR1 SGHRS and CDR2 YFSETQ. CDR3 nucleotides: TGCGCCAGCAGCGGGGGGGACGGGAGGGCGACTGCCGAGCAGTACTTC. This sequence encodes CASSGGDGRATAEQYF.

The chain is built from TRBV5-1 and TRBJ2-1, with 7 bases identical to TRBD1. CDR1 and CDR2 from the germline V gene are SGHRS and YFSETQ. The V and J ends lost 1 base and 4 bases, in that order; junction bases with no gene match: 8. The length of the CDR3 is 16 residues. CDR3 residues: CASSLQGVPGYNEQFF. Here the CDR3 DNA reads TGCGCCAGCAGCTTGCAGGGGGTGCCGGGGTACAATGAGCAGTTCTTC.

V usage is TRBV15 and J usage is TRBJ2-1; possibly TRBD2 for D (6 bases). V gave up 0 bases and J gave up 12 bases, with 12 bases separating them. CDR1 and CDR2 from the germline V gene are LNHNV and YYDKDF (reference sequence). This CDR3 is built from 13 residues. The CDR3 is CATSRDQRAGQFF. The DNA for the CDR3 is TGTGCCACCAGCAGAGATCAAAGAGCGGGGCAGTTCTTC.

This clonotype was seen more than once but under ten times. The gene calls are TRBV30 and TRBJ2-2, with 7 nucleotides matching TRBD2. The CDR3 is 15 residues long. Germline assignment: CDR1 GTSNPN and CDR2 SVGIG (reference sequence). V was pared by 0 bases and J by 6 bases, with 7 bases of the junction left unmatched. Here the CDR3 DNA reads TGTGCCTGGAGTGTAAGCGGGACGGGGGCCGGGGAGCTGTTTTTT. Translated: CAWSVSGTGAGELFF.

J is TRBJ2-3 and V is TRBV19; tentative D call: TRBD2 (6 bases). Trimming removed 9 bases at V and 3 bases at J, with 28 bases between. This CDR3 spans 18 amino acids. Germline V gene lookup returns CDR1 LNHDA and CDR2 SQIVND (reference sequence). The CDR3 reads CASRPYGRTRTETDTQYF. CDR3 DNA sequence: TGTGCCAGCCGCCCGTATGGGAGGACACGGACGGAGACAGATACGCAGTATTTT.

This chain connects TRBV6-1 to TRBJ2-2; TRBD2 matches at 10 bases. CDR3 length equals 15 residues. The ends lost 5 bases at V and 6 bases at J; junction bases unmatched: 6. CDR1 MNHNS and CDR2 SASEGT come from the germline V gene. The CDR3 protein is CASSNSGRSAGELFF. DNA for the CDR3: TGTGCCAGCAGTAATAGCGGGAGGAGCGCCGGGGAGCTGTTTTTT.

The chain uses TRBV4-2 and TRBJ2-5; 9 bases are a match to TRBD2. J lost 9 bases, V lost 1 base, and 9 bases had no gene match. This CDR3 contains 15 residues. The germline V gene has CDR1 LGHNA and CDR2 YNFKEQ. Here the CDR3 DNA reads TGTGCCAGCAGCCAAGTACTAGCGGGCCCCGAGGCCCAGTACTTC. Translating gives CASSQVLAGPEAQYF.

The chain carries TRBV19 and TRBJ2-7; no clear D. The CDR3 sequence is 16 residues long. Germline V gene sequence: CDR1 LNHDA, CDR2 SQIVND (reference sequence). V was pared by 3 bases and J by 1 base, with 16 bases between. The DNA for the CDR3 is TGTGCCAGTAGTATGGGGTTTAAAATTGAGTCCTACGAGCAGTACTTC. This sequence encodes CASSMGFKIESYEQYF.